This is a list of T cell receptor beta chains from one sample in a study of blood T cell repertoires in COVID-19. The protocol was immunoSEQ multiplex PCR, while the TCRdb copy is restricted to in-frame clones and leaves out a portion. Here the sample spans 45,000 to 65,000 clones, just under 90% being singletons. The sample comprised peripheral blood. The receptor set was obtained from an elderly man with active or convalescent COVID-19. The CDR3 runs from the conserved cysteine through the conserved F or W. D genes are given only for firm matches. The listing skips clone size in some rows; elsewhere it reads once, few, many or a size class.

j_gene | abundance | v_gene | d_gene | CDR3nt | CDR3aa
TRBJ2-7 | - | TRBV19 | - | TGTGCCAGTAGCGCCGGGACAACGAGCTCCTACGAGCAGTACTTC | CASSAGTTSSYEQYF
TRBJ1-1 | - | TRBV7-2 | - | TGTGCCAGCAGACGTGCGACAGGCAACACTGAAGCTTTCTTT | CASRRATGNTEAFF
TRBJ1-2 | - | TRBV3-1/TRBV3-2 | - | TGTGCCAGCAGCCCAGACAGCGGGGGCTACACCTTC | CASSPDSGGYTF
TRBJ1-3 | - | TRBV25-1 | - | TGTGCCAGCAGTGATCCTACTTACTCTGGAAACACCATATATTTT | CASSDPTYSGNTIYF
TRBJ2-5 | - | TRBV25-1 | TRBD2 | TGTGCCAGCCGCGACGGACTAGGACACCCGTACCAAGAGACCCAGTACTTC | CASRDGLGHPYQETQYF
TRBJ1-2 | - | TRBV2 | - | TGTGCCAGCAGTGCGGGATCTAACTATGGCTACACCTTC | CASSAGSNYGYTF
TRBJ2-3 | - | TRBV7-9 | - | TGTGCCAGCAGCTTGAGAGTGGGGGCCACAGATACGCAGTATTTT | CASSLRVGATDTQYF
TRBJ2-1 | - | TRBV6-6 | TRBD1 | TGTGCCAGCACCCTACAGGGGGCGAATGAGCAGTTCTTC | CASTLQGANEQFF
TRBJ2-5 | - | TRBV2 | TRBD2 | TGTGCCAGCAGACTAGCGGGGGTACAAGAGACCCAGTACTTC | CASRLAGVQETQYF
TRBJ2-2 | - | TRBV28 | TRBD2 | TGTGCCAGCAGTTTATTGGGGAGCGGGAGCAGGAGGACCGGGGAGCTGTTTTTT | CASSLLGSGSRRTGELFF
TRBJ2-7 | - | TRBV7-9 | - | TGTGCCAGCAGCGCGGGACTCCTCCGTGGCCCCGCTCCCTACGAGCAGTACTTC | CASSAGLLRGPAPYEQYF
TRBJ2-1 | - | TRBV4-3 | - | TGCGCCAGCAGCCAAGATAGGAGGGGGGGCCACAATGAGCAGTTCTTC | CASSQDRRGGHNEQFF
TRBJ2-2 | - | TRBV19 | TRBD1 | TGTGCCAGTACCGCGGACAGGGGGCAACCATCTAACACCGGGGAGCTGTTTTTT | CASTADRGQPSNTGELFF
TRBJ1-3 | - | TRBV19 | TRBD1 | TGTGCCAGTAGTACCGGACAGGCGCTCCTATCTGGAAACACCATATATTTT | CASSTGQALLSGNTIYF
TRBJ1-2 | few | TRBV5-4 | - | TGTGCCAGCAACTTAAGGGGGGGGACCGGTGGCTACACCTTC | CASNLRGGTGGYTF
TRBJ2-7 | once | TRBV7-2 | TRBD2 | TGTGCCAGCAGCTTAGGGGGGGGTTTCTCTGAGCAGTACTTC | CASSLGGGFSEQYF
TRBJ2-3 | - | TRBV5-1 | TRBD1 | TGCGCCAGCAGCTTGGTTGCGACAGGGGGAAATACGCAGTATTTT | CASSLVATGGNTQYF
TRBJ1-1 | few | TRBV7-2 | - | TGTGCCAGCAGCTTAAATGCAGGGGACACTGAAGCTTTCTTT | CASSLNAGDTEAFF
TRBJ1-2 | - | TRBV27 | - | TGTGCCAGCAGTCCCCAGGGAAACTATGGCTACACCTTC | CASSPQGNYGYTF
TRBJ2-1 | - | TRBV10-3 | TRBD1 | TGTGCCATCAGAGACAATATCGACAGGGGCTCTAGCTCCTACAATGAGCAGTTCTTC | CAIRDNIDRGSSSYNEQFF
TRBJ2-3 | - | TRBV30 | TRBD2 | TGTGCCTGGGGGTCTGGTACTAGCGGGGGGGCAGATACGCAGTATTTT | CAWGSGTSGGADTQYF
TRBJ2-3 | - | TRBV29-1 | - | TGCAGCGTTCCGGCTATCAGCGCAGATACGCAGTATTTT | CSVPAISADTQYF
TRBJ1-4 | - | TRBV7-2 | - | TGTGCCAGCAGCTTAGGGGCCACTAATGAAAAACTGTTTTTT | CASSLGATNEKLFF
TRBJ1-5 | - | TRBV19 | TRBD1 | TGTGCCAGTAGTATATGGAGAACAGGGGGGCCGAGCCAGCATTTT | CASSIWRTGGPSQHF
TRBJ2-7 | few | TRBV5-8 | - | TGTGCCAGCAGCCGCGCTGCGGGACGGGAGCAGTACTTC | CASSRAAGREQYF
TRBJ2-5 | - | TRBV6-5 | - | TGTGCCAGCAGTTACTTTCAGGGAAGTGGCGCGACCCAGTACTTC | CASSYFQGSGATQYF
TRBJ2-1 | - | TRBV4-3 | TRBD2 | TGCGCCAGCAGCCCAAGGGCGGGGGCCTACAATGAGCAGTTCTTC | CASSPRAGAYNEQFF
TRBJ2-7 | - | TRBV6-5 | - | TGTGCCAGCAGTTACTCCTGGACAGCACACGAGCAGTACTTC | CASSYSWTAHEQYF
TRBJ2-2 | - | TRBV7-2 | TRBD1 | TGTGCCAGCAGCCTCCGACAGGGTGGAACCGGGGAGCTGTTTTTT | CASSLRQGGTGELFF
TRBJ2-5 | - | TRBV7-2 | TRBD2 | TGTGCCAGCAGCGCGGGACTAGAGGGGACCCAGTACTTC | CASSAGLEGTQYF
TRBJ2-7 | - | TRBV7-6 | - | TGTGCCAGCAGCTTAAATTCGGGGGGACAAACCTCCTACGAGCAGTACTTC | CASSLNSGGQTSYEQYF
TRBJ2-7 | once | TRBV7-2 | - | TGTGCCAGCAAATTGGCGGTTGGGGCGCACTACGAGCAGTACTTC | CASKLAVGAHYEQYF
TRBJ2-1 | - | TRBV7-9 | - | TGTGCCAGCAGCTTAGCGGGGGGTCCTGAGCAGTTCTTC | CASSLAGGPEQFF
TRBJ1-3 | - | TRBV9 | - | TGTGCCAGCAGCGTAGGGGGGCAGGCTGGAAACACCATATATTTT | CASSVGGQAGNTIYF
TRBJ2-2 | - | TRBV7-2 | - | TGTGCCAGCAGCTTAGAGAGCGGGTTGAACACCGGGGAGCTGTTTTTT | CASSLESGLNTGELFF
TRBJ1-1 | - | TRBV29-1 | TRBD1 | TGCAGCGTTGACTGGGCCGGGACAGGGAGCCTGAACACTGAAGCTTTCTTT | CSVDWAGTGSLNTEAFF
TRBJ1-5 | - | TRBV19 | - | TGTGCCAGTAGTATAGAACAGCCCCGGCCCCAGCATTTT | CASSIEQPRPQHF
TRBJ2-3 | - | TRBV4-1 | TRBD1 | TGCGCCAGCAGCCAAGAAGGGACAGGGGCCAGCACAGATACGCAGTATTTT | CASSQEGTGASTDTQYF
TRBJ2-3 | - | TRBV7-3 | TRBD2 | TGTGCCAGCAGCTTAGAACCCCCCGCGGGGGGGCTAACAGATACGCAGTATTTT | CASSLEPPAGGLTDTQYF
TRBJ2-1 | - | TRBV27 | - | TGTGCCAGCAGGGGAAGAAGCGGGTCCTACAATGAGCAGTTCTTC | CASRGRSGSYNEQFF
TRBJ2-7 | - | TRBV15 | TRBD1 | TGTGCCACCAGCAGAGAAGAACAGGGGATCCACGAGCAGTACTTC | CATSREEQGIHEQYF
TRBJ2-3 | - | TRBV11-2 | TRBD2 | TGTGCCAGCAGCCAGCTAGCGGGAGGAAGCACAGATACGCAGTATTTT | CASSQLAGGSTDTQYF
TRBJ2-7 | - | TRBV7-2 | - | TGTGCCAGCAGCTTAGACACCCCCCTCCCGATATCCTACGAGCAGTACTTC | CASSLDTPLPISYEQYF
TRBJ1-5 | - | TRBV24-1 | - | TGTGCCACCAGCCGGGGAAGCAATCAGCCCCAGCATTTT | CATSRGSNQPQHF
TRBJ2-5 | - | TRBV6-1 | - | TGTGCCAGCAGTGAATCGAACGGAGGAGAGACCCAGTACTTC | CASSESNGGETQYF
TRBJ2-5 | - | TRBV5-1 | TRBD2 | TGCGCCAGCAGGCCCCCACGGCTAGCGGGGGAGGGAGAGACCCAGTACTTC | CASRPPRLAGEGETQYF
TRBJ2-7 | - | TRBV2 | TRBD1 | TGTGCCAGCAGTGAAAGGGGGACAGTAGTAGTTTCTAGCTCCTACGAGCAGTACTTC | CASSERGTVVVSSSYEQYF
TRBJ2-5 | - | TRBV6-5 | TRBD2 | TGTGCCAGCAGTTACGATGCGGGAGGGAGGGAGACCCAGTACTTC | CASSYDAGGRETQYF
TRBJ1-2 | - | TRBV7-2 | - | TGTGCCAGCAGCTTAGCGCCAGCTAACTATGGCTACACCTTC | CASSLAPANYGYTF
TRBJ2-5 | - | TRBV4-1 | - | TGCGCCAGCAGCCAAGATACGGGAAGGGAGACCCAGTACTTC | CASSQDTGRETQYF
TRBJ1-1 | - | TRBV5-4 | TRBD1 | TGTGCCAGCAGCCCTAAAGGACAGGTTTACACTGAAGCTTTCTTT | CASSPKGQVYTEAFF
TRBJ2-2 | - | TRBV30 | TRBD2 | TGTGCCTGGTCGAATTTCTGGCGGGGGACGAACACCGGGGAGCTGTTTTTT | CAWSNFWRGTNTGELFF
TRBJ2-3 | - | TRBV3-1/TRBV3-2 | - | TGTGCCAGCAGCCAAGGTCTAGGGGCAGTCACAGATACGCAGTATTTT | CASSQGLGAVTDTQYF
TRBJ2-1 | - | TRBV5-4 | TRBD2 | TGTGCCAGCAGTTTCCTAGCGGTCAACAATGAGCAGTTCTTC | CASSFLAVNNEQFF
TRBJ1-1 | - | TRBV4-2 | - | TGTGCCAGCAGCCAAGCGGCAGGGGCTGGGGACACTGAAGCTTTCTTT | CASSQAAGAGDTEAFF
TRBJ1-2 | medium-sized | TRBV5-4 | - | TGTGCCAGCAGCCCGGACAGCAACTATGGCTACACCTTC | CASSPDSNYGYTF
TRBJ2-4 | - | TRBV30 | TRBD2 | TGTGCCTGGAGTATGGGGGGAGGGAACATTCAGTACTTC | CAWSMGGGNIQYF
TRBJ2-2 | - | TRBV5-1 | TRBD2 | TGCGCCAGCAGCGGGAGCGGGAGTGCGAACACCGGGGAGCTGTTTTTT | CASSGSGSANTGELFF
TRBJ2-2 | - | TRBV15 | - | TGTGCCACCAGCAGAGAGCGGGCCGGGGAGCTGTTTTTT | CATSRERAGELFF